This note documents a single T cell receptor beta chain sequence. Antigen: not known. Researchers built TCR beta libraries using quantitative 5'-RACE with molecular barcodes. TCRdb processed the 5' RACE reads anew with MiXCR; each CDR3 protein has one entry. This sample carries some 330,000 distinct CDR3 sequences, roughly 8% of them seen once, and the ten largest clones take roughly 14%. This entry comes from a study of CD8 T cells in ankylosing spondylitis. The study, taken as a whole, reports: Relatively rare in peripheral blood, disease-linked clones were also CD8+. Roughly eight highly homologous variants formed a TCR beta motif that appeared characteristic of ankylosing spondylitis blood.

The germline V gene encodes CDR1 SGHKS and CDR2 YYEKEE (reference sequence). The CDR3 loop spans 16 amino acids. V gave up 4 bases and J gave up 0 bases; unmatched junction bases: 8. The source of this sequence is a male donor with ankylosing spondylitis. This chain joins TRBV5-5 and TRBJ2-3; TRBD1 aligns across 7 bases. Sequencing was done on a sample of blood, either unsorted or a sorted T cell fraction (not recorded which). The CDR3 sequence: CASSPNPGQSTDTQYF. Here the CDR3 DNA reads TGTGCCAGCAGCCCGAATCCGGGACAGAGCACAGATACGCAGTATTTT.